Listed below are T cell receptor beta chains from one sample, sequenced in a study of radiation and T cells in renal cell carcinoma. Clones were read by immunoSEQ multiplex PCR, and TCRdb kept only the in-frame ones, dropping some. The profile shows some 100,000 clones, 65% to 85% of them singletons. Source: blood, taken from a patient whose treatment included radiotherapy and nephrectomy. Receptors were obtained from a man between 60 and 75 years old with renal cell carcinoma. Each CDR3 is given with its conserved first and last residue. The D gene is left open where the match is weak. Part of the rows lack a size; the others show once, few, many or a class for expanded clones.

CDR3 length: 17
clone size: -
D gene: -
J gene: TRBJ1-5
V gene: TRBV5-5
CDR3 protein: CASSLVIGRVGGQPQHF
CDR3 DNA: TGTGCCAGCAGCTTGGTTATCGGGAGGGTTGGGGGTCAGCCCCAGCATTTT

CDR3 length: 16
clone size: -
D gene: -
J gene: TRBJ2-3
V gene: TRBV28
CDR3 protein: CASSSHGGASTDTQYF
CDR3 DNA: TGTGCCAGCAGTTCCCACGGAGGGGCTAGCACAGATACGCAGTATTTT

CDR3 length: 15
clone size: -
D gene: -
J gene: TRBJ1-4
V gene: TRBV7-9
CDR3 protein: CASSPTGVVDEKLFF
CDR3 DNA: TGTGCCAGCAGCCCGACGGGGGTAGTTGATGAAAAACTGTTTTTT

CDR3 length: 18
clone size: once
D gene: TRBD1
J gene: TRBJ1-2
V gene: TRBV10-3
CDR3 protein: CAISESMPPGQVSRGYTF
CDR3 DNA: TGTGCCATCAGTGAGTCGATGCCGCCGGGACAGGTTTCACGAGGCTACACCTTC

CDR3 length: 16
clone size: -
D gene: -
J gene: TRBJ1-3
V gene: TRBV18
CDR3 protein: CASSPNRENSGNTIYF
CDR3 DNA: TGTGCCAGCTCACCAAATCGGGAGAACTCTGGAAACACCATATATTTT

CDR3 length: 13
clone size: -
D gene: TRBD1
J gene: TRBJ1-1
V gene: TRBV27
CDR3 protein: CASSTGTDLEAFF
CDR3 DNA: TGTGCCAGCAGTACCGGGACAGACCTTGAAGCTTTCTTT

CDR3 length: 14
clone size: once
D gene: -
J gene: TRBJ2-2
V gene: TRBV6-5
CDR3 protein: CASFRGPGTGELFF
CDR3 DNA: TGTGCCAGCTTTCGGGGCCCGGGGACCGGGGAGCTGTTTTTT

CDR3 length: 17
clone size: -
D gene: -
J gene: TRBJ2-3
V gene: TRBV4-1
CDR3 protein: CASSQGRPFSYTDTQYF
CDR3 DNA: TGCGCCAGCAGCCAGGGACGGCCTTTTTCCTACACAGATACGCAGTATTTT

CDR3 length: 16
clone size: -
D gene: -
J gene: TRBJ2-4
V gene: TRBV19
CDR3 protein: CASSIHNVQHPNIQYF
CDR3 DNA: TGTGCCAGTAGTATCCATAATGTGCAGCATCCCAACATTCAGTACTTC

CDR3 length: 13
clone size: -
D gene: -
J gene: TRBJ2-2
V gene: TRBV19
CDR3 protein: CASNWERRGELFF
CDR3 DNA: TGTGCCAGTAACTGGGAGAGGCGCGGGGAGCTGTTTTTT

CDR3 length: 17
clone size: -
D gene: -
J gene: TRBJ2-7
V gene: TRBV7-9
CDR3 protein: CASSPPIGKGSGYEQYF
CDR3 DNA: TGTGCCAGCAGCCCACCGATTGGGAAAGGGAGTGGGTACGAGCAGTACTTC

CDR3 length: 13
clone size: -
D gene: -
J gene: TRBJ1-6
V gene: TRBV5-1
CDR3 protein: CASSRAGQSPLHF
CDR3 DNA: TGCGCCAGCAGCCGGGCAGGGCAATCACCCCTCCACTTT

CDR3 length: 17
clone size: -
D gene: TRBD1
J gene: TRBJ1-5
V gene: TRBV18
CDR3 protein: CASSQRDRGGGNQPQHF
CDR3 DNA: TGTGCCAGCTCCCAAAGGGACAGGGGAGGTGGAAATCAGCCCCAGCATTTT

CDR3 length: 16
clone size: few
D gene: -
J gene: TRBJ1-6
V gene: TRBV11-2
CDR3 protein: CASSLGSGGYNSPLHF
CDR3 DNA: TGTGCCAGCAGCTTAGGTAGCGGGGGTTATAATTCACCCCTCCACTTT

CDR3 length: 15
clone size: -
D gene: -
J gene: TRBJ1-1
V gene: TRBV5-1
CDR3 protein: CASSSSSWGGTEAFF
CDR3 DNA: TGCGCCAGCAGCTCCTCCTCCTGGGGGGGCACTGAAGCTTTCTTT

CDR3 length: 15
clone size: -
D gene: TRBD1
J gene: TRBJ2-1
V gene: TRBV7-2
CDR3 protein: CASRGDRPAYNEQFF
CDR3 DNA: TGTGCCAGCAGGGGGGACAGGCCGGCCTACAATGAGCAGTTCTTC